The 14 T cell receptor beta chains given below trace back to one sample, sequenced in a study of cytomegalovirus exposure and HLA in healthy donors. The PCR had 60 Vbeta and 13 Jbeta primers. TCRdb's table, derived via immunoSEQ multiplex PCR, lists solely in-frame clones and lacks some. This table holds 95,000 to 100,000 clones, more than 80% found once. The sample comprised PBMCs. These receptors all stem from a man aged 25-40 years in good health and CMV-seronegative.

The chain recombines TRBV2 with TRBJ2-4; D perhaps matches TRBD1 (6 bases). CDR1 and CDR2 from the germline V gene are SNHLY and FYNNEI. Trimming shortened V by 6 bases and J by 0 bases, and 12 bases separated the two germline ends. This CDR3 has 15 residues. The CDR3 is CASSLGTLAKNIQYF. The CDR3 nucleotides read TGTGCCAGCAGCTTGGGGACACTAGCCAAAAACATTCAGTACTTC.

The rearrangement uses TRBV6-6 and TRBJ2-3, with 9 nucleotides matching TRBD2. With 5 bases clipped from V and 2 bases from J, the junction kept 8 bases outside the gene matches. Germline V CDR1 and CDR2: MNHNY, SVGAGI (reference sequence). This CDR3 has 16 residues. The CDR3 loop is CASSPLAGSHTDTQYF. The CDR3 DNA follows: TGTGCCAGCAGTCCCCTAGCGGGATCACACACAGATACGCAGTATTTT.

The V call is TRBV6-5, the J call TRBJ2-7; 7 bases match TRBD1. The CDR3 has 16 residues. Trimming removed 0 bases from V and 2 bases from J; junction bases left unmatched: 7. CDR1 and CDR2 (germline): MNHEY, SVGAGI. The CDR3 is CASSYSSAGGTYEQYF. CDR3 in DNA: TGTGCCAGCAGTTACTCGTCTGCAGGGGGTACCTACGAGCAGTACTTC.

This chain connects TRBV9 to TRBJ2-1; 7 bases match TRBD1. V trimming: 0 bases; J trimming: 4 bases; junction bases outside the gene matches: 4. This CDR3 spans 15 amino acids. CDR1 is SGDLS and CDR2 is YYNGEE in the germline V gene. CDR3 region: CASSVAMGQYNEQFF. In DNA form, the CDR3 reads TGTGCCAGCAGCGTAGCGATGGGACAGTACAATGAGCAGTTCTTC.

The chain employs TRBV27 and TRBJ2-3; D remains unclear. The CDR3 has 13 residues. From germline, CDR1 is MNHEY and CDR2 SMNVEV (reference sequence). The V and J ends lost 9 bases and 5 bases respectively, with 15 bases between them. This CDR3 is CASRFKSGDTQYF. The CDR3 coding sequence is TGTGCCAGTCGCTTCAAGTCGGGAGATACGCAGTATTTT.

J is TRBJ2-1 and V is TRBV10-3; TRBD2 matches 12 bases. Germline values: CDR1 ENHRY, CDR2 SYGVKD. J was trimmed by 4 bases and V by 2 bases; bases with no gene match: 6. This CDR3 region has 17 residues. CDR3 sequence: CAISEPMGLAGYNEQFF. Here the CDR3 DNA reads TGTGCCATCAGTGAGCCGATGGGACTAGCGGGTTACAATGAGCAGTTCTTC.

This clone showed up just a few times. The J gene is TRBJ1-1, the V gene TRBV7-3, with 7 bases fitting TRBD1. The CDR3 contains 13 residues. Trimming removed 2 bases from V and 3 bases from J; junction bases left unmatched: 0. CDR1 is SGHTA, CDR2 FQGTGA, per germline. The CDR3 nucleotides read TGTGCCAGCAGCTTAGACAGGGACACTGAAGCTTTCTTT. Translating gives CASSLDRDTEAFF.

The chain recombines TRBV19 with TRBJ2-6; TRBD1 might be the D (5 bases). The germline gives CDR1 LNHDA, CDR2 SQIVND (reference sequence). This CDR3 has 15 residues. V was shortened by 2 bases and J by 0 bases, with 5 bases between the two germline ends. DNA of the CDR3: TGTGCCAGTAGTATAACAGGCTCTGGGGCCAACGTCCTGACTTTC. This codes for CASSITGSGANVLTF.

The chain uses TRBV4-1 and TRBJ2-3; 8 bases line up with TRBD2. The CDR3 totals 16 residues. V trimming: 0 bases; J trimming: 6 bases; junction bases outside the gene matches: 8. Germline lookup yields CDR1 MGHRA and CDR2 YSYEKL. CDR3 residues: CASSQDITSGIDTQYF. The CDR3 DNA sequence: TGCGCCAGCAGCCAAGATATTACTAGCGGAATTGATACGCAGTATTTT.

The genes are TRBV27 and TRBJ1-6; TRBD1 agrees at 8 bases. Trimming cost V 7 bases and J 4 bases; bases outside gene matches: 6. From germline, CDR1 is MNHEY and CDR2 SMNVEV (reference sequence). This CDR3 contains 15 residues. The CDR3 here is CASTGTGHYNSPLHF. The DNA for the CDR3 is TGTGCCAGCACCGGGACAGGCCATTATAATTCACCCCTCCACTTT.

This sequence joins TRBV27 and TRBJ1-6; D unresolved. Trimming shortened V by 4 bases and J by 13 bases, and 14 bases separated the two germline ends. This CDR3 is 13 amino acids long. Germline V lookup: CDR1 MNHEY, CDR2 SMNVEV (reference sequence). The CDR3 DNA reads TGTGCCAGCAGTTCCCGAGGGTTTTCGCCCCTCCACTTT. This sequence encodes CASSSRGFSPLHF.

A word on this clone: The junction and the germline gene differ at one end; a read error may be behind it. The same CDR3 can be traced to other DNA sequences in this sample. The rearrangement links TRBV28 to TRBJ1-1, with a tentative D call TRBD1 (5 bases). The germline gives CDR1 MDHEN, CDR2 SYDVKM. The CDR3 extends over 13 amino acids. The CDR3 reads CASSLGRGTEAFF. The CDR3 region has the DNA TGCGCCAGCAGTTTAGGGCGGGGGACTGAAGCTTTCTTT.

The CDR3 protein is CAWSWDSYNSPLHF. CDR3 nucleotide sequence: TGTGCCTGGAGTTGGGACAGCTATAATTCACCCCTCCACTTT. The gene calls are TRBV30 and TRBJ1-6, with TRBD1 identical over 7 bases. CDR1 and CDR2 from the germline V gene are GTSNPN and SVGIG (reference sequence). The CDR3 extends over 14 amino acids. The J segment lost 3 bases and the V segment lost 2 bases, leaving 1 base of the junction unmatched.

This rearrangement joins TRBV19 to TRBJ2-7, with D possibly TRBD2 on 5 matching bases. This CDR3 is built from 12 residues. The V and J ends lost 6 bases and 6 bases respectively, with 12 bases between them. Germline V lookup: CDR1 LNHDA, CDR2 SQIVND (reference sequence). The CDR3 loop reads CASSDKRGEQYF. CDR3 DNA sequence: TGTGCCAGTAGCGATAAACGGGGCGAGCAGTACTTC.